A single sample gave rise to the 29 T cell receptor beta chains below, sequenced in a study of blood T cell repertoires in COVID-19. Using immunoSEQ multiplex PCR, the repertoire was profiled, and TCRdb retains in-frame clones only, with some absent. The table shows approximately 200,000 clones, with around 84% occurring only once. Sequencing input: peripheral blood. The receptors originated from a man aged 45-60 years who had recovered from COVID-19.

V is TRBV19 and J is TRBJ1-5, with unresolved D. V shed 3 bases and J shed 4 bases, with 4 bases lying between them. CDR1 and CDR2 (germline): LNHDA, SQIVND (reference sequence). The CDR3 totals 12 residues. In DNA, the CDR3 is TGTGCCAGTAGTATTTTAAATCAGCCCCAGCATTTT. It codes for CASSILNQPQHF.

For this clone: The sample holds other DNA sequences that translate to the same CDR3. The rearrangement joins TRBV11-2 to TRBJ1-4; D unclear. The CDR3 spans 15 residues. Germline CDR1 reads SGHAT; CDR2 reads FQNNGV. Trimming took off 1 base at V and 0 bases at J, with 6 bases between the two ends. The CDR3, as DNA: TGTGCCAGCAGCTTAGCCCCAGCAACTAATGAAAAACTGTTTTTT. Translation gives CASSLAPATNEKLFF.

The sample holds one count of this clone. The rearrangement uses TRBV6-6 and TRBJ2-7, with 10 bases aligning to TRBD1. The J segment lost 7 bases and the V segment lost 5 bases, leaving 8 bases of the junction unmatched. Germline loops: CDR1 MNHNY, CDR2 SVGAGI (reference sequence). The CDR3 is 14 residues long. CDR3 sequence reads: CASSTRQGAREQYF. The CDR3 bases are TGTGCCAGCAGTACCAGACAGGGGGCTAGGGAGCAGTACTTC.

There are a few counts of this clone. The chain links TRBV27 to TRBJ2-3, with 7 bases aligning to TRBD2. The germline gives CDR1 MNHEY, CDR2 SMNVEV (reference sequence). This CDR3 contains 21 residues. The ends lost 4 bases at V and 0 bases at J; junction bases unmatched: 22. As DNA, the CDR3 is TGTGCCAGCAGTTCGCATTATTCCACTCGAGGGAGGGCCACGAGCACAGATACGCAGTATTTT. Protein: CASSSHYSTRGRATSTDTQYF.

This clone was observed a single time. This sequence joins TRBV11-2 and TRBJ2-1, with 10 bases identical to TRBD1. V dropped 5 bases and J dropped 6; count of bases not matched to a gene: 7. The germline V gene has CDR1 SGHAT and CDR2 FQNNGV. The CDR3 is 15 amino acids. CDR3 sequence: CASSPPGQGLNEQFF. In DNA, the CDR3 is TGTGCCAGCAGCCCCCCGGGACAGGGGCTCAATGAGCAGTTCTTC.

The chain has TRBV28 and TRBJ1-2; 7 positions agree with TRBD1. Germline trimming cut 6 bases from V and 8 bases from J; bases unmatched to any gene: 6. CDR1 is MDHEN and CDR2 is SYDVKM in the germline V gene. CDR3 length equals 12 residues. CDR3 residues: CASSVQGRGYTF. In nucleotides, the CDR3 is TGTGCCAGCAGCGTACAGGGGCGAGGCTACACCTTC.

The chain employs TRBV28 and TRBJ2-3; 7 nucleotides align to TRBD2. This CDR3 contains 16 residues. CDR1 is MDHEN and CDR2 is SYDVKM in the germline V gene. V trimming: 0 bases; J trimming: 1 base; junction bases outside the gene matches: 4. The CDR3 region has the DNA TGTGCCAGCAGTTTATGGCGGGAGCCACGCACAGATACGCAGTATTTT. This translates into CASSLWREPRTDTQYF.

The rearrangement joins TRBV5-1 to TRBJ1-1; 7 bases match TRBD1. The CDR3 loop spans 16 amino acids. The trim removed 3 bases at V and 2 bases at J, leaving 10 bases unmatched. Germline loops: CDR1 SGHRS, CDR2 YFSETQ. The CDR3 DNA follows: TGCGCCAGCAGCTGGAACCCGACAGGGACCAACACTGAAGCTTTCTTT. Translating gives CASSWNPTGTNTEAFF.

The chain has TRBV5-6 and TRBJ2-3; D might be TRBD2 (6 bases). The CDR3 totals 15 residues. V was shortened by 0 bases and J by 5 bases, with 13 bases between the two germline ends. Germline assignment: CDR1 SGHDT and CDR2 YYEEEE. The CDR3 reads CASSLGAGIGDTQYF. Written as DNA, the CDR3 is TGTGCCAGCAGCTTGGGGGCGGGAATTGGAGATACGCAGTATTTT. The whole variable domain, remainder taken from reference TRBV5-6 and TRBJ2-3, is DAGVTQSPTHLIKTRGQQVTLRCSPKSGHDTVSWYQQALGQGPQFIFQYYEEEERQRGNFPDRFSGHQFPNYSSELNVNALLLGDSALYLCASSLGAGIGDTQYFGPGTRLTVL.

Comments on this clone: At one of its ends the junction is not consistent with the germline gene, which may arise from a read error. The rearrangement uses TRBV2 and TRBJ1-1; 12 bases are shared with TRBD1. Germline lookup yields CDR1 SNHLY and CDR2 FYNNEI. This CDR3 is built from 13 residues. In DNA form, the CDR3 reads TGTGCCAGCAGCGCCGGGACAGGGGGCCAAGGTATCTTT. This translates into CASSAGTGGQGIF.

The chain recombines TRBV7-9 with TRBJ1-1; D is ambiguous. Germline assignment: CDR1 SEHNR and CDR2 FQNEAQ (reference sequence). Trimming took 6 bases from V and 1 from J, leaving 21 bases between them. CDR3 length: 17 amino acids. CDR3 DNA: TGTGCCAGCAGAGACCGCGGAGGGAAAGGAGGGAACACTGAAGCTTTCTTT. Its translation is CASRDRGGKGGNTEAFF.

V usage is TRBV10-2 and J usage is TRBJ1-3, with D uncertain. This CDR3 contains 16 residues. Trimming shortened V by 6 bases and J by 0 bases, and 15 bases separated the two germline ends. CDR1 is WSHSY, CDR2 SAAADI, per germline. CDR3 loop: CASSPMRASSGNTIYF. CDR3 sequence (DNA): TGCGCCAGCAGCCCGATGAGAGCTAGCTCTGGAAACACCATATATTTT.

The chain joins TRBV6-2 or TRBV6-3 to TRBJ1-5; 10 nucleotides match TRBD1. With V trimmed by 2 bases and J by 2 bases, 15 bases remained unmatched. This CDR3 has 20 amino acids. Germline CDR1 MNHEY, CDR2 SVGEGT. This chain's CDR3 is CASSYAPGQGNLRRNQPQHF. The CDR3 DNA reads as TGTGCCAGCAGTTACGCCCCGGGACAGGGGAACCTTCGGCGCAATCAGCCCCAGCATTTT.

CDR3 amino acids: CASSSGLRSNQPQHF. CDR3 sequence (DNA): TGTGCCAGCAGCTCGGGGTTGCGGAGCAATCAGCCCCAGCATTTT. The chain combines TRBV2 with TRBJ1-5; D uncertain. The CDR3 spans 15 residues. Trimming took 6 bases from V and 1 from J, leaving 13 bases between them. Germline CDR1 and CDR2: SNHLY and FYNNEI.

This clone was recorded only once. The rearrangement joins TRBV6-1 to TRBJ2-1, with 15 bases that match TRBD2. The CDR3 has 16 residues. The V and J ends lost 2 bases and 6 bases, in that order; junction bases with no gene match: 2. Germline assignment: CDR1 MNHNS and CDR2 SASEGT. This CDR3 reads CASSELGLAGGNEQFF. The DNA of the CDR3 is TGTGCCAGCAGTGAATTGGGACTAGCGGGAGGCAATGAGCAGTTCTTC.

The CDR3 sequence: CASSPGQAGANVLTF. CDR3 DNA sequence: TGTGCCAGCAGCCCTGGACAGGCGGGGGCCAACGTCCTGACTTTC. The rearrangement joins TRBV28 to TRBJ2-6, with 7 bases that match TRBD1. The CDR3 totals 15 residues. The V gene's germline CDR1 is MDHEN and CDR2 SYDVKM. Unmatched junction bases numbered 6, after V lost 6 bases and J lost 4 bases.

The chain uses TRBV19 and TRBJ1-1; the match to TRBD1 covers 8 bases. The CDR3 sequence is 14 residues long. V was clipped by 6 bases and J by 1 base; unmatched bases: 4. Germline loops: CDR1 LNHDA, CDR2 SQIVND (reference sequence). The chain's CDR3 is CASRDGTGNTEAFF. DNA for the CDR3: TGTGCCAGTAGGGACGGGACAGGGAACACTGAAGCTTTCTTT.

The CDR3 protein is CASSLARDRDFDEQYF. The DNA of the CDR3 is TGTGCCAGCAGCTTGGCCCGGGACAGGGATTTCGACGAGCAGTACTTC. The chain carries TRBV5-4 and TRBJ2-7, with TRBD1 identical over 9 bases. The V segment lost 0 bases and the J segment 5 bases; nucleotides outside the gene matches: 9. CDR3 length: 16 residues. The germline gives CDR1 SGHNT, CDR2 YYREEE (reference sequence).

The chain uses TRBV11-3 and TRBJ2-2; 9 nucleotides align to TRBD1. V dropped 4 bases and J dropped 0; count of bases not matched to a gene: 12. Germline V lookup: CDR1 SGHNT, CDR2 YENEEA. This CDR3 is built from 19 residues. The CDR3 spells CASSYNRGRNYSNTGELFF. In DNA form, the CDR3 reads TGTGCCAGCAGCTATAACAGGGGGCGCAATTACTCGAACACCGGGGAGCTGTTTTTT. The whole variable domain, filled in from reference TRBV11-3 and TRBJ2-2, reads EAGVVQSPRYKIIEKKQPVAFWCNPISGHNTLYWYLQNLGQGPELLIRYENEEAVDDSQLPKDRFSAERLKGVDSTLKIQPAELGDSAVYLCASSYNRGRNYSNTGELFFGEGSRLTVL.

This chain connects TRBV6-5 to TRBJ1-1; D is unclear. CDR1 is MNHEY, CDR2 SVGAGI, per germline. CDR3 size: 15 residues. V lost 6 bases and J lost 1, with 15 bases in between. The CDR3, as DNA: TGTGCCAGCAGGCGAGGCCTGACTACGAACACTGAAGCTTTCTTT. Its translation: CASRRGLTTNTEAFF.

The chain uses TRBV19 and TRBJ1-1; D perhaps matches TRBD1 (6 bases). The CDR3 extends over 14 amino acids. Germline V lookup: CDR1 LNHDA, CDR2 SQIVND (reference sequence). V was trimmed by 3 bases and J by 3 bases, leaving 11 bases between them. As DNA, the CDR3 is TGTGCCAGTAGTATGTTCAGGGGAGACACTGAAGCTTTCTTT. The encoded protein is CASSMFRGDTEAFF.

This sequence joins TRBV7-9 and TRBJ1-2; a weak D match, TRBD1 (5 bases). CDR1 and CDR2 (germline): SEHNR, FQNEAQ (reference sequence). V lost 5 bases to trimming and J lost 0 bases, with 13 bases between them. The CDR3 has 15 amino acids. CDR3 region: CASSQGHSSNYGYTF. The CDR3 DNA follows: TGTGCCAGCAGCCAAGGACACTCTTCTAACTATGGCTACACCTTC.

The gene calls are TRBV19 and TRBJ2-1, with a possible D match to TRBD1 (6 bases). Trimming took 10 bases from V and 6 from J, leaving 13 bases between them. This CDR3 is built from 12 residues. The V gene's germline CDR1 is LNHDA and CDR2 SQIVND (reference sequence). The CDR3 DNA sequence: TGTGCCACTTCCCAGGGGTTCAATGAGCAGTTCTTC. Its translation: CATSQGFNEQFF.

This chain connects TRBV27 to TRBJ2-7; tentatively, D is TRBD2 (6 bases). CDR3 size: 14 residues. Trimming stripped 4 bases from V and 6 bases from J, with 16 bases between. The germline CDR1 and CDR2 sequences are MNHEY and SMNVEV (reference sequence). The CDR3 sequence: CASSYREPPTEQYF. Here the CDR3 DNA reads TGTGCCAGCAGTTACCGGGAGCCCCCCACCGAGCAGTACTTC.

V usage is TRBV7-8 and J usage is TRBJ2-1, with 11 bases identical to TRBD2. Germline assignment: CDR1 SGHVS and CDR2 FQNEAQ. V was pared by 4 bases and J by 7 bases, with 9 bases of the junction left unmatched. This CDR3 is built from 16 residues. CDR3 residues: CASSSLIAGGMNEQFF. CDR3 coding DNA: TGTGCCAGCAGCTCTCTAATAGCGGGAGGGATGAATGAGCAGTTCTTC.

The rearrangement uses TRBV27 and TRBJ2-6, with 10 positions matching TRBD2. Germline loops: CDR1 MNHEY, CDR2 SMNVEV (reference sequence). The length of the CDR3 is 18 residues. Germline trimming cut 6 bases from V and 0 bases from J; bases unmatched to any gene: 8. The CDR3 DNA reads TGTGCCAGCAGGGGACTAGCGATTATCTCCTCTGGGGCCAACGTCCTGACTTTC. Its translation: CASRGLAIISSGANVLTF.

This clone came up once. The V call is TRBV11-2, the J call TRBJ2-2, with D tentatively TRBD1 (5 bases). Germline V gene data show CDR1 as SGHAT and CDR2 as FQNNGV. The CDR3 consists of 13 residues. The V gene lost 3 bases and the J gene lost 6 bases, with 8 bases spanning the gap. DNA for the CDR3: TGTGCCAGCAGCTTGGGGCTTTCCGGGGAGCTGTTTTTT. Its translation is CASSLGLSGELFF.

V is TRBV6-1 and J is TRBJ1-5, with 9 bases matching TRBD1. Germline V gene sequence: CDR1 MNHNS, CDR2 SASEGT. The V and J ends lost 2 bases and 0 bases, in that order; junction bases with no gene match: 14. The CDR3 is 20 residues long. CDR3 bases: TGTGCCAGCAGTGAACTCTCCGGGACAGGGATAAGGAGTAGCAATCAGCCCCAGCATTTT. It encodes CASSELSGTGIRSSNQPQHF.

The rearrangement links TRBV5-4 to TRBJ1-4; D might be TRBD1 (5 bases). CDR3 length: 15 amino acids. The germline V and J ends were trimmed by 3 bases and 7 bases, with 16 bases remaining between them. In germline, CDR1 is SGHNT, CDR2 YYREEE (reference sequence). In DNA, the CDR3 is TGTGCCAGCAGCTCGGGGGGGGTTGGTGTTGAAAAACTGTTTTTT. Protein sequence: CASSSGGVGVEKLFF. The variable domain in full, with the rest retrieved from reference TRBV5-4 and TRBJ1-4, is ETGVTQSPTHLIKTRGQQVTLRCSSQSGHNTVSWYQQALGQGPQFIFQYYREEENGRGNFPPRFSGLQFPNYSSELNVNALELDDSALYLCASSSGGVGVEKLFFGSGTQLSVL.